This T cell receptor (beta chain) is drawn from a study of cytomegalovirus exposure and HLA in healthy donors. This CDR3 contains 13 residues. Germline CDR1 is LGHNT and CDR2 is FRNRAP. V shed 0 bases and J shed 5 bases, with 7 bases lying between them. 13 Jbeta primers and 60 Vbeta primers were used for the PCR. Profiled with immunoSEQ multiplex PCR; TCRdb holds only in-frame clones, not every one. This repertoire shows under 40,000 clones, about 80% found once; its top ten account for 5.5% to 7%. On this clone itself: Its antigen is not identified.

Study results and limitations: Upon later analysis, HLA-associated TCR beta chains proved more clonally expanded than other, equally common chains. In a later analysis, an Asian-associated ancestry cluster reportedly showed fewer N-insertions than the approximately 660-donor mean. In a later analysis, HLA-C alleles had the fewest associated TCRs, DRB1 alleles the most.

The origin of this receptor is a male donor in good health and CMV-seronegative. The rearrangement links TRBV12-5 to TRBJ2-5; no definite D call. Sequenced sample: PBMCs. The CDR3: CASGLVTLETQYF. As DNA, the CDR3 is TGTGCTAGTGGTTTGGTAACTTTGGAGACCCAGTACTTC. Filled out from reference TRBV12-5 and TRBJ2-5, the complete variable domain reads DARVTQTPRHKVTEMGQEVTMRCQPILGHNTVFWYRQTMMQGLELLAYFRNRAPLDDSGMPKDRFSAEMPDATLATLKIQPSEPRDSAVYFCASGLVTLETQYFGPGTRLLVL.